This T cell receptor (beta chain) was recorded in a study of T cell responses to AZD1222 COVID-19 vaccine. Study-wide results and limits: Unmutated regions of variants are reportedly targeted by nearly half of spike-specific TCRs. Only 6 or 7 individuals given AZD1222 were seropositive at baseline. Spike-specific TCR breadth and depth went up after people got two AZD1222 doses. The donors showed a predominance of white British ancestry and of females, with possible underestimation of clonal diversity.

As concerns this clone: Antigen specificity is unknown.

Assay: immunoSEQ multiplex PCR; the TCRdb copy retains only in-frame clones and omits some. In the table there are about 150,000 clones, approximately 89% of which are singletons. The length of the CDR3 is 15 residues. Germline V gives CDR1 LGHDT, CDR2 YNNKEL (reference sequence). V trimming: 9 bases; J trimming: 0 bases; junction bases outside the gene matches: 11. The material sequenced was peripheral blood, taken on day 0 of AZD1222 vaccination. V gene TRBV3-1 (or the pseudogene TRBV3-2) combines with J gene TRBJ2-7; 7 positions match TRBD1. The TCR comes from an adult in good health. CDR3 protein: CARKPDRAYSYEQYF. The CDR3 coding sequence is TGTGCCAGAAAGCCCGACAGGGCCTACTCCTACGAGCAGTACTTC.